This entry describes one T cell receptor (beta chain). Its target is unknown. Assay used: immunoSEQ multiplex PCR; TCRdb lists only in-frame clones, some missing. The sample consists of some 120,000 clones, approximately 90% of them appearing once. The CDR3 contains 18 residues. The junction had 14 bases not matched to a gene; V was cut back by 5 bases and J by 6 bases. Germline CDR1 is PRHDT and CDR2 is FYEKMQ (reference sequence). This specimen belongs to a study of cytomegalovirus exposure and HLA in healthy donors. Background on the study: The 120 validation repertoires used the same platform as the approximately 700 first-cohort repertoires (as reported by a later analysis).

Study outcomes and limitations: According to a subsequent analysis, TCR clusters from the first cohort were inclined to appear together in the 100 to 150 validation repertoires. The study designated 160 or so TCR beta chains cytomegalovirus-associated.

The sequencing input was PBMCs. This chain links TRBV13 with TRBJ2-1; 12 bases match TRBD2. The TCR sequence derives from a woman aged 18-30 years in good health and CMV-seronegative. CDR3 coding DNA: TGTGCCAGCAGCCAAGCGGCTAGCGGGGGGGCCCGGGGCAATGAGCAGTTCTTC. Amino acids: CASSQAASGGARGNEQFF.